This entry lists 22 T cell receptor beta chains sequenced from one sample in a study of CD8+ T cells in alopecia areata. Sequencing used cDNA as its template, made by extracting RNA and reverse transcribing it. Only in-frame clones appear in the TCRdb table, and some are missing; sequencing was by immunoSEQ multiplex PCR. The data show 140,000 to 150,000 clones, roughly 61% seen once. This sample comprised CD4+ T cells sorted from blood, obtained at week 0. These TCRs come from a human donor with alopecia areata.

V and J are TRBV7-9 and TRBJ2-5; no reliable D call. V was trimmed by 2 bases and J by 4 bases, leaving 8 bases between them. This CDR3 is 13 amino acids long. Germline V gene lookup returns CDR1 SEHNR and CDR2 FQNEAQ (reference sequence). CDR3 coding DNA: TGTGCCAGCAGCTTAATGAACGGAGAGACCCAGTACTTC. Its protein product is CASSLMNGETQYF.

V gene TRBV4-2 combines with J gene TRBJ1-2; a possible D gene is TRBD1 (5 bases). V lost 1 base to trimming and J lost 4 bases, with 16 bases between them. The CDR3 has 16 residues. Germline CDR1 LGHNA, CDR2 YNFKEQ. Written as DNA, the CDR3 is TGTGCCAGCAGCCAAGGCAGGGCTTGGGATGGCTATGGCTACACCTTC. Its protein product is CASSQGRAWDGYGYTF.

V gene TRBV30 combines with J gene TRBJ2-7; 7 bases are a match to TRBD2. With V trimmed by 2 bases and J by 3 bases, 10 bases remained unmatched. The CDR3 is 15 residues long. Per germline, CDR1 GTSNPN and CDR2 SVGIG (reference sequence). CDR3 sequence: CAWSSSTSRIYEQYF. CDR3 DNA: TGTGCCTGGAGTTCGTCGACTAGCAGAATCTACGAGCAGTACTTC.

V is TRBV7-2 and J is TRBJ2-7, with 7 nucleotides matching TRBD1. The CDR3 sequence is 15 residues long. The V and J ends lost 5 bases and 2 bases, in that order; junction bases with no gene match: 9. Per the germline V gene, CDR1 is SGHTA and CDR2 is FQGNSA. This CDR3 reads CASSPWDSLTYEQYF. Here the CDR3 DNA reads TGTGCCAGCAGCCCCTGGGACAGCCTGACCTACGAGCAGTACTTC.

This clone was seen only once. The chain has TRBV20-1 and TRBJ2-1; TRBD1 matches 7 bases. CDR3 size: 11 residues. Germline CDR1 and CDR2: DFQATT and SNEGSKA (reference sequence). CDR3 sequence: CSLGTANEQFF. CDR3 coding DNA: TGCAGCCTAGGGACAGCTAATGAGCAGTTCTTC.

The V call is TRBV29-1, the J call TRBJ2-5, with D unresolved. This CDR3 has 14 amino acids. Germline-derived CDR1 and CDR2 are SQVTM and ANQGSEA. V dropped 4 bases and J dropped 5 bases, with 17 bases sitting between them. The CDR3 nucleotides read TGCAGCGTTGGGGTAGGGTGGTTTGGGGAGACCCAGTACTTC. Translating gives CSVGVGWFGETQYF.

This clone has only a few counts. The chain uses TRBV15 and TRBJ2-1; 7 bases map to TRBD2. CDR1 is LNHNV, CDR2 YYDKDF, per germline (reference sequence). The CDR3 has 16 residues. V was pared by 0 bases and J by 4 bases, with 6 bases of the junction left unmatched. CDR3 DNA sequence: TGTGCCACCAGCAGAGATCTGGCGGGGGTGTACAATGAGCAGTTCTTC. Protein: CATSRDLAGVYNEQFF.

V and J are TRBV11-2 and TRBJ2-7; D unclear. Germline lookup yields CDR1 SGHAT and CDR2 FQNNGV. The CDR3 runs to 15 residues. V was trimmed by 3 bases and J by 3 bases, leaving 15 bases between them. The CDR3 here is CASSLLATPFYEQYF. DNA for the CDR3: TGTGCCAGCAGCTTGTTGGCAACCCCTTTCTACGAGCAGTACTTC.

Only a few counts were recorded for this clone. Here the CDR3 reads CASSDSGRLWNYGYTF. The CDR3 DNA is TGTGCCAGCAGTGATTCCGGACGCCTTTGGAACTATGGCTACACCTTC. This sequence joins TRBV2 and TRBJ1-2; D is ambiguous. This CDR3 has 16 residues. Germline V lookup: CDR1 SNHLY, CDR2 FYNNEI. V lost 3 bases and J lost 2, with 16 bases in between.

The rearrangement links TRBV7-3 to TRBJ2-5, with a tentative D call TRBD2 (6 bases). Germline V gives CDR1 SGHTA, CDR2 FQGTGA. Trimming took off 5 bases at V and 8 bases at J, with 15 bases between the two ends. The CDR3 loop spans 13 amino acids. CDR3 nucleotide sequence: TGTGCCAGCAGCAGCGGGTCCCTTGAAACCCAGTACTTC. It specifies CASSSGSLETQYF.

Only one count was recorded for this clone. The chain employs TRBV4-1 and TRBJ2-3, with D perhaps matching TRBD2 (6 bases). The germline gives CDR1 MGHRA, CDR2 YSYEKL. The CDR3 contains 13 residues. The V end was cut by 3 bases, the J end by 10 bases, with 14 bases between. The CDR3 here is CASSQGDGGAQYF. Written as DNA, the CDR3 is TGCGCCAGCAGCCAGGGGGACGGGGGAGCGCAGTATTTT.

The chain employs TRBV7-2 and TRBJ2-3; unclear D gene. From germline, CDR1 is SGHTA and CDR2 FQGNSA. V gave up 5 bases and J gave up 1 base, with 13 bases separating them. This CDR3 region has 15 residues. CDR3 sequence: CASSPSRLRTDTQYF. In DNA form, the CDR3 reads TGTGCCAGCAGCCCGTCCCGGCTCCGCACAGATACGCAGTATTTT.

Points on this clone: Other DNA sequences of this sample code for an identical CDR3. This sequence joins TRBV30 and TRBJ2-5; no definite D call. Trimming took off 0 bases at V and 2 bases at J, with 7 bases between the two ends. CDR1 GTSNPN and CDR2 SVGIG come from the germline V gene (reference sequence). The CDR3 is 13 amino acids. In nucleotides, the CDR3 is TGTGCCTGGAGTGTAGGCTTGCAAGAGACCCAGTACTTC. It is translated as CAWSVGLQETQYF. Supplemented by reference TRBV30 and TRBJ2-5, the full variable domain reads SQTIHQWPATLVQPVGSPLSLECTVEGTSNPNLYWYRQAAGRGLQLLFYSVGIGQISSEVPQNLSASRPQDRQFILSSKKLLLSDSGFYLCAWSVGLQETQYFGPGTRLLVL.

A few counts support this clone. The V call is TRBV10-3, the J call TRBJ2-7; no definite D call. Germline V gene lookup returns CDR1 ENHRY and CDR2 SYGVKD. The CDR3 contains 11 residues. The ends were cut back, 10 bases at V and 5 bases at J, with 12 bases in the middle. The CDR3 region has the DNA TGTGCCACCCTACGAGGCGACGAGCAGTACTTC. As protein: CATLRGDEQYF.

This clone has more than one count but fewer than ten. This sequence joins TRBV25-1 and TRBJ1-6; maybe TRBD1 (6 bases). The CDR3 sequence is 14 residues long. From germline, CDR1 is MGHDK and CDR2 SYGVNS. Trimming removed 3 bases from V and 9 bases from J, with 12 bases in between. The DNA of the CDR3 is TGTGCCAGCAGTGATACAGGGTGGGGTTCACCCCTCCACTTT. Amino acid sequence: CASSDTGWGSPLHF.

The chain couples TRBV29-1 to TRBJ1-3, with no clear D. Trimming pared 7 bases from V and 2 bases from J, leaving 21 bases between. The germline CDR1 and CDR2 sequences are SQVTM and ANQGSEA. The length of the CDR3 is 16 residues. CDR3 sequence (DNA): TGCAGCGCCCGAATGGGCGGAGTTGGTCCTGGAAACACCATATATTTT. Its translation is CSARMGGVGPGNTIYF.

CDR3 nucleotide sequence: TGTGCCAGCAGTGAAGCCGGGGCGGACACTGAAGCTTTCTTT. As protein: CASSEAGADTEAFF. The V and J genes are TRBV6-1 and TRBJ1-1, with D possibly matching TRBD1 (5 bases). V was clipped by 0 bases and J by 3 bases, with 8 bases between them. The CDR3 spans 14 residues. Looked up from germline, CDR1 is MNHNS and CDR2 is SASEGT.

This clone came up a few times. CDR3 DNA sequence: TGTGCCAGCAGCCTAGGACTAGGTCAAAACATTCAGTACTTC. Translating gives CASSLGLGQNIQYF. The rearrangement joins TRBV9 to TRBJ2-4; 7 positions match TRBD2. After removal of 4 bases from V and 5 bases from J, the junction contained 6 bases not matched to a gene. The CDR3 runs to 14 residues. Per germline, CDR1 SGDLS and CDR2 YYNGEE.

The sample holds a few counts of this clone. J is TRBJ2-7 and V is TRBV29-1, with D possibly TRBD1 on 6 matching bases. Looked up from germline, CDR1 is SQVTM and CDR2 is ANQGSEA. V lost 8 bases and J lost 7, with 15 bases in between. This CDR3 has 11 residues. The CDR3 here is CSTREGGEQYF. The DNA of the CDR3 is TGCAGCACCAGGGAAGGGGGTGAGCAGTACTTC.

This clone was picked up one time. The chain is built from TRBV6-5 and TRBJ2-5; D uncertain. The CDR3 spans 13 residues. Between the trimmed V and J ends, which lost 5 bases and 3 bases, there was a span of 10 bases. Germline CDR1 is MNHEY and CDR2 is SVGAGI. Here the CDR3 reads CASSEMGKETQYF. The CDR3 nucleotides read TGTGCCAGCAGTGAAATGGGGAAAGAGACCCAGTACTTC.

V gene TRBV2 combines with J gene TRBJ2-3; D may be TRBD1 or TRBD2 (5 bases each). Germline CDR1 is SNHLY and CDR2 is FYNNEI. The CDR3 covers 12 residues. Trimming stripped 7 bases from V and 8 bases from J, with 13 bases between. The CDR3 nucleotides are TGTGCCAGCACCACTTTGAGGGGTACGCAGTATTTT. Residues: CASTTLRGTQYF.

The chain employs TRBV29-1 and TRBJ1-2; a possible D gene is TRBD1 (6 bases). This CDR3 comprises 13 residues. Germline loops: CDR1 SQVTM, CDR2 ANQGSEA. Trimming cost V 7 bases and J 5 bases, with 17 bases left between them. The CDR3 is CSAGTSELYGYTF. The DNA for the CDR3 is TGCAGCGCCGGGACATCCGAACTTTATGGCTACACCTTC.